This paragraph covers one TCR beta chain sequence. The CDR3 covers 13 residues. CDR1 is SQVTM, CDR2 ANQGSEA, per germline. Trimming removed 7 bases at V and 1 base at J, with 13 bases between. The data were taken from a study of HIV-infected children after antiretroviral therapy interruption. Treatment specified: PENTA 11 planned treatment interruption arm or continuous ART arm. Cryopreserved PBMC samples required at least 5 million viable cells. RNA-based 3' RACE libraries used unique molecular identifiers. MiXCR was run by TCRdb on the 3' RACE reads, yielding one entry per CDR3 protein. The table shows 40,000 to 50,000 distinct CDR3 sequences, with 4.3% occurring only once.

This clonotype originated in a pool of human donors with HIV. The specimen was CD45RA+ CD4+ T cells from PBMCs, pooled from several time points, collected from a donor given antiretroviral therapy, either interrupted or continuous. Subset defined: naive CD4+ CD45RA+ CD45RO- T cells. This chain links TRBV29-1 with TRBJ1-1; D call uncertain. The CDR3 here is CSARSIGNTEAFF. CDR3 sequence (DNA): TGCAGCGCGCGGTCTATCGGGAACACTGAAGCTTTCTTT.